The clone carrying this T cell receptor beta chain was detected only once. Its matching antigen is unknown. Germline CDR1 reads WNHNN; CDR2 reads SYGVQD (reference sequence). This CDR3 spans 14 amino acids. The V segment lost 5 bases and the J segment 9 bases; nucleotides outside the gene matches: 9. Donors comprised healthy HIV-negative adults lacking recent acute infections or vaccinations. Unsorted PBMC DNA underwent sequencing on ten immunoSEQ deep assay plates. Sequencing used immunoSEQ multiplex PCR; TCRdb keeps in-frame clones, though not all of them. The sample gives fewer than 650,000 clones, around 76% of which show up once; 12% is in the top ten. The data were taken from a study of shared clonotypes between healthy human individuals. Study-level results: Sampling included only blood; tissue repertoires likely differ. The represented genetic and exposure-history diversity was limited by the small number of donors.

What was sequenced was PBMCs. The gene calls are TRBV10-1 and TRBJ2-1; the match to TRBD2 covers 8 bases. The clonotype was recovered from a woman aged 40 to 50 in good health. Some clones in this sample may be carry-over from other donors' samples. CDR3 coding DNA: TGCGCCAGCAGTTCAAACGGGAGGGTTAGTGAGCAGTTCTTC. Its translation is CASSSNGRVSEQFF.